This T cell receptor (beta chain) was captured in a study of T-cell reconstitution after alpha-beta-depleted transplantation in children (dated by TCRdb to about 2016). Background on the whole study: T-cell immune reconstitution after TCRalphabeta/CD19-depleted allogeneic hematopoietic cell transplantation in children was quantitatively tracked in the study by means of TCR repertoire profiling.

The intended sense of this specimen's treatment or condition label: allogeneic hematopoietic cell transplantation with graft depleted of TCRalphabeta T cells and CD19 B cells. The children who served as transplant recipients had been given grafts of TCRalphabeta/CD19-depleted allogeneic hematopoietic cells. Receptors were amplified or captured by PCR. These reads were obtained on an Illumina HiSeq 2500. TCR libraries were prepared with molecular barcoding, using unique molecular identifiers to normalize TCRbeta repertoire quantification. TCRdb itself trimmed the public reads at Q25 with fastp, ran MiXCR and retained productive beta chains. Records with the same CDR3 protein are collapsed into one entry carrying the most frequent genes and DNA. Across this sample there are hundreds of thousands of distinct CDR3 sequences, with 15% to 20% seen only once. Clones ranked in the top ten supply around 41% of the sample.

Inclusive of the bounding cysteine and phenylalanine, the CDR3 is 13 residues long. Only CDR3 DNA is held: 39 bases, read in frame from base 1. For CDR1 and CDR2, the germline V gene lists MNHNS and SASEGT. Between the V and J ends, shortened by 7 bases and 4 bases respectively, the junction contains 13 bases. This clonotype was detected ten times or more. What this receptor recognizes is not known. Base qualities are not provided; no much larger clone lies one nucleotide away. The full study reports these points: The frequencies of hyperexpanded clones fell over the following months, and after one year, T-cell counts and TCRbeta diversity were mostly attributed to newly produced T cells. The apparently early recovery of alphabetaT-cell counts about two months after transplant reportedly depended on only several hundred rapidly expanded clones that came from non-depleted graft cells. In some patients, high TCRbeta diversity at day 60 was attributed to recipient T cells and intrathymic progenitors that had survived conditioning.

The sequence was collected from a male patient under 10 years old who had a stem cell transplant for acute lymphoblastic leukemia, so the T cells may come from the graft donor. The input for sequencing was PBMCs, mostly from graft donor cells, taken 360 days after TCRalphabeta/CD19-depleted stem cell transplant. This chain joins TRBV6-1 to TRBJ1-1; no D gene can be assigned with confidence. The CDR3 is CASKRLGSTEAFF. The bases read TGTGCCAGCAAACGTTTAGGGAGCACTGAAGCTTTCTTT.